Sequencing of this T cell receptor (beta chain) was carried out in a study of T cell responses to AZD1222 COVID-19 vaccine. The CDR3 length is 13 residues. The junction had 4 bases not matched to a gene; V was cut back by 5 bases and J by 6 bases. Germline V lookup: CDR1 SGHRS, CDR2 YFSETQ. General study results and limits: Epitopes outside B.1.351 and B.1.1.7 mutated regions reportedly drew nearly half of spike TCRs. Recipients of AZD1222 seropositive at baseline numbered only 5 or 6.

To note about this clone: The antigen remains undetermined.

The repertoire was sequenced with immunoSEQ multiplex PCR; TCRdb's copy has only in-frame clones and lacks some. The sample consists of about 120,000 clones, 75% to 90% of them appearing once. Specimen: peripheral blood, collected on day 0 of AZD1222 vaccination. This TCR derives from an adult in good health. V is TRBV5-1 and J is TRBJ2-1; 8 bases are a match to TRBD2. This chain's CDR3 is CASSGAGANEQFF. CDR3 DNA sequence: TGCGCCAGCAGTGGAGCGGGAGCCAATGAGCAGTTCTTC.